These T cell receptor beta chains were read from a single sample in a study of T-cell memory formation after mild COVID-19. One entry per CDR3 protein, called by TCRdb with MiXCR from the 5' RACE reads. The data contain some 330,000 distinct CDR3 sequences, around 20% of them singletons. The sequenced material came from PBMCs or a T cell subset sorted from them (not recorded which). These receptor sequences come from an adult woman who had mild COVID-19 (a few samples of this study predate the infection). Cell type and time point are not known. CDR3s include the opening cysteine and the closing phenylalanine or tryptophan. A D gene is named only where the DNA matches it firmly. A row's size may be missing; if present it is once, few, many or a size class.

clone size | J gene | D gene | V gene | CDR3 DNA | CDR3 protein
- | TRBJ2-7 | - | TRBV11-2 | TGTGCCAGCAGCCCCTGGGGGGTGGTAGAGCAGTACTTC | CASSPWGVVEQYF
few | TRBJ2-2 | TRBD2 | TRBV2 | TGTGCCAGCAGTGGCCTAGCGGGAGTATCGTTAGCCGGGGAGCTGTTTTTT | CASSGLAGVSLAGELFF
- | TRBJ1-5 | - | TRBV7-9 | TGTGCCAGCAGCTTAGGTGTAGGGGCCGATCAGCCCCAGCATTTT | CASSLGVGADQPQHF
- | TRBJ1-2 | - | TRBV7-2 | TGTGCCAGCAGCTTAGACAGGAGCGTCCGAGGCTACACCTTC | CASSLDRSVRGYTF
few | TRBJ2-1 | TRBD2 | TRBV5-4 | TGTGCCAGCAGTTCCGGGACTAGCCGAGTCTCCAATGAGCAGTTCTTC | CASSSGTSRVSNEQFF
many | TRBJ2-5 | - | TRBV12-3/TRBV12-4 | TGTGCCAGCAGTTTTCAGAGGACGGCCCAAGAGACCCAGTACTTC | CASSFQRTAQETQYF
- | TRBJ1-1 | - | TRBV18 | TGTGCCAGCTCACCACCGGAGCGCGGTCGGAACACTGAAGCTTTCTTT | CASSPPERGRNTEAFF
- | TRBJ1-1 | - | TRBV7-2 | TGTGCCAGCAGCTTAGACAGGGACGGTGAAGCTTTCTTT | CASSLDRDGEAFF
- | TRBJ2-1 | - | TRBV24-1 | TGTGCCACCAGTGATGGACAAGCCCCCTCCTACAATGAGCAGTTCTTC | CATSDGQAPSYNEQFF
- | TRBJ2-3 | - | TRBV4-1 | TGCGCCAGCAGCCTCACCACCGAGGGCAGTGGAGATACGCAGTATTTT | CASSLTTEGSGDTQYF
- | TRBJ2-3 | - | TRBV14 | TGTGCCAGCAGCCACCGCACAGTGGATACGCAGTATTTT | CASSHRTVDTQYF
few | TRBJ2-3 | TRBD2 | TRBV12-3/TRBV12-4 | TGTGCCAGCAGTTTTCCCCGGACTAGCGGGGGCCAAGATACGCAGTATTTT | CASSFPRTSGGQDTQYF
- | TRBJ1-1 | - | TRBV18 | TGTGCCAGCTCACCCACCCGGACCTCGAAGAACACTGAAGCTTTCTTT | CASSPTRTSKNTEAFF
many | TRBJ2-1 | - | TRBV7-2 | TGTGCCAGCAGCTTAAGTAGAGCTCACAATGAGCAGTTCTTC | CASSLSRAHNEQFF
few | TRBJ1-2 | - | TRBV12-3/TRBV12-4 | TGTGCCAGCAGTTTGGGGTCGGGGGGCGTGGGTGGCTACACCTTC | CASSLGSGGVGGYTF
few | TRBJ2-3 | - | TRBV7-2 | TGTGCCAGCAGCCCTTCGGCGGGAGATACGCAGTATTTT | CASSPSAGDTQYF
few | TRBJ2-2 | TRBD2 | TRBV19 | TGTGCCAGTAGTAGATCTAGCGGGGGGCTCGCCGGGGAGCTGTTTTTT | CASSRSSGGLAGELFF
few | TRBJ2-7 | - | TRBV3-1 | TGTGCCAGCAGCCACCGGACAGCCTACGAGCAGTACTTC | CASSHRTAYEQYF
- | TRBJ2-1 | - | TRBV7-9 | TGTGCCAGCAGCCCGAGGGTAGTAAGCCACAATGAGCAGTTCTTC | CASSPRVVSHNEQFF
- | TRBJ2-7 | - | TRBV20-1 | TGCAGTGCTAGAAGGAGGGCCTCCTACGAGCAGTACTTC | CSARRRASYEQYF
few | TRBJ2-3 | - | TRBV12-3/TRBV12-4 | TGTGCCAGCAGCCTAGGGGAGGACCCCCACAAGGGGCAGTATTTT | CASSLGEDPHKGQYF
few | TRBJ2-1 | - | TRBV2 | TGTGCCAGCAGTGAACGGGGGTCCTACAATGAGCAGTTCTTC | CASSERGSYNEQFF
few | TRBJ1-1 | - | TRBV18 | TGTGCCAGCGCCACAGGGACCCCTTGGATGAACACTGAAGCTTTCTTT | CASATGTPWMNTEAFF
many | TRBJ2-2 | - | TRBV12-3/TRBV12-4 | TGTGCCAGCAGTTCGCGGGGCACCGGGGAGCTGTTTTTT | CASSSRGTGELFF
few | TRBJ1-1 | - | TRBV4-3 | TGCGCCAGCAGCCAGCAACTCGATGGTGGCGCTTTCTTT | CASSQQLDGGAFF
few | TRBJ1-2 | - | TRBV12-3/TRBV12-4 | TGTGCCAGCAGTCTTGGGTCCCACCCGGGCTACACCTTC | CASSLGSHPGYTF
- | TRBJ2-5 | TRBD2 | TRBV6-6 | TGTGCCAGCAGCCGAGGGACCGGGGGGGAGACCCAGTACTTC | CASSRGTGGETQYF
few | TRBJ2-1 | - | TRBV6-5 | TGTGCCAGTCCCCTCGTTGGGGGCCTTAATGAGCAGTTCTTC | CASPLVGGLNEQFF
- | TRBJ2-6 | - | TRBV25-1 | TGTGCCAGCAGCCCATACTCTGGGGCCAACGTCCTGACTTTC | CASSPYSGANVLTF